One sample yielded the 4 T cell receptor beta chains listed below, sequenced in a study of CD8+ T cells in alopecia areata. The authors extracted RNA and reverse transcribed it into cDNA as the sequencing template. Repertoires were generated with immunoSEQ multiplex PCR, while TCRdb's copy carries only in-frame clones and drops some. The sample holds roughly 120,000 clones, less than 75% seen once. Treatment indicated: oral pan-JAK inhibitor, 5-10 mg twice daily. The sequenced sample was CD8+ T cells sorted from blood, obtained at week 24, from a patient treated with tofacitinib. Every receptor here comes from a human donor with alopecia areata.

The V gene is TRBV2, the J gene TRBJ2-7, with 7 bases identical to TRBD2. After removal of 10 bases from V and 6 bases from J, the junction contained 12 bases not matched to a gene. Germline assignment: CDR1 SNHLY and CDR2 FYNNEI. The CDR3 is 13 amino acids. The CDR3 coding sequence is TGTGCCACCCTTGGGAGGGTATTAGGCGAGCAGTACTTC. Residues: CATLGRVLGEQYF.

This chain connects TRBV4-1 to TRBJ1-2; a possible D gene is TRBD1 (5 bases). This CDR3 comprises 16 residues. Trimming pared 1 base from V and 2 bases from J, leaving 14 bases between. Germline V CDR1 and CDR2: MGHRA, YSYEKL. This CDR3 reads CASSQGGGTVNYGYTF. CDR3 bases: TGCGCCAGCAGCCAAGGTGGGGGTACAGTGAACTATGGCTACACCTTC.

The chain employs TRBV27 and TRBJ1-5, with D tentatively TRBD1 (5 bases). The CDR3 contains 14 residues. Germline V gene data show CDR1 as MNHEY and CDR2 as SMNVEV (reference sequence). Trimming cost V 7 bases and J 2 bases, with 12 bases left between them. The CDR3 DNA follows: TGTGCCAGCAAAGTCGCGGGGGGCAATCAGCCCCAGCATTTT. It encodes CASKVAGGNQPQHF.

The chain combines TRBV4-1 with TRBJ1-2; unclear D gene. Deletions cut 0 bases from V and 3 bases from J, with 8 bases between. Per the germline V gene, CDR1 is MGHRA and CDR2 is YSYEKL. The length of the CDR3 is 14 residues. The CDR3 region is CASSQDPGDYGYTF. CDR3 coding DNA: TGCGCCAGCAGCCAAGATCCTGGGGACTATGGCTACACCTTC.